Described below is a single TCR beta chain sequence and its context. The antigen is unknown. This entry is derived from a study of cytomegalovirus exposure and HLA in healthy donors. General study points: Cytomegalovirus association was listed for approximately 160 TCR beta chains. Earlier analysis found most TCR beta V segments productive about 87% or about 30% of the time. Among donors in an Asian-associated ancestry cluster, a later analysis reportedly found fewer N-insertions than the roughly 610-donor mean. Later analysis associated a missense DCLRE1C variant with TCR beta V- and J-gene trimming.

A multiplex PCR was run with 60 Vbeta primers and 13 Jbeta primers. Produced via immunoSEQ multiplex PCR; TCRdb's table is partial and in-frame only. The data contain around 150,000 clones, around four fifths of them singletons. CDR1 is GTSNPN, CDR2 SVGIG, per germline (reference sequence). V lost 0 bases and J lost 2, with 8 bases in between. The CDR3 runs 15 residues. The chain employs TRBV30 and TRBJ2-6; D not certain. Sequenced: PBMCs. The TCR sequence derives from a man between 45 and 60 years old in good health and CMV-seropositive. CDR3 region: CAWSVLSPGANVLTF. In nucleotides, the CDR3 is TGTGCCTGGAGTGTACTCTCCCCTGGGGCCAACGTCCTGACTTTC.